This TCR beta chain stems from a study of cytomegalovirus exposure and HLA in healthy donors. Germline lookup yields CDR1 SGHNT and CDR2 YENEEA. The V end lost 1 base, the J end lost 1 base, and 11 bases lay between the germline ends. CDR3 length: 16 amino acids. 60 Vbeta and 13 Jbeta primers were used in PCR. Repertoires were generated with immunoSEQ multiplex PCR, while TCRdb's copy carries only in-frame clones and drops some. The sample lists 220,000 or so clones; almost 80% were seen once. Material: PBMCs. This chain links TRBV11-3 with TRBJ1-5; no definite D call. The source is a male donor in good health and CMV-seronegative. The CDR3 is CASSLGRAGSNQPQHF. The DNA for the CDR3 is TGTGCCAGCAGCTTAGGGAGGGCCGGGAGCAATCAGCCCCAGCATTTT.